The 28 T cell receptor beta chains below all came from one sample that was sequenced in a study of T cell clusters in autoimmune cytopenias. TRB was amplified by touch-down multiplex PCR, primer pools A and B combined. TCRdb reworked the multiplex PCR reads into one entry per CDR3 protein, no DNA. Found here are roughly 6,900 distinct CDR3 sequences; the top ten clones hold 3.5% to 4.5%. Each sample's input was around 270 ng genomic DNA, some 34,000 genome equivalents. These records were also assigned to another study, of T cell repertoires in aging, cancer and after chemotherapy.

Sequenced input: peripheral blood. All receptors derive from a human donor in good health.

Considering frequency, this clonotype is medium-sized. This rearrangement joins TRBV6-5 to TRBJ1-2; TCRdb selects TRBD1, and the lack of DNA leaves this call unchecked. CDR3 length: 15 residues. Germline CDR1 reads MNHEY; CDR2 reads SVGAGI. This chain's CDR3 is CASRGQGAGDYGYTF.

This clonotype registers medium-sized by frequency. The CDR3 sequence is CASSSGASHNSPLHF. This chain connects TRBV12-3 or TRBV12-4 to TRBJ1-6. This CDR3 region has 15 residues.

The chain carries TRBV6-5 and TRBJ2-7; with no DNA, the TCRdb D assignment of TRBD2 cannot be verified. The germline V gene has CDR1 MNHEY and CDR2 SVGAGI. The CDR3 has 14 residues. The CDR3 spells CASSRPSGSHEQYF.

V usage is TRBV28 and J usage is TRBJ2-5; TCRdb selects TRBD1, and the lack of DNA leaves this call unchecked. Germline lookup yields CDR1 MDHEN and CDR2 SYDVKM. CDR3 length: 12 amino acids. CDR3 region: CASSSIQGTQYF. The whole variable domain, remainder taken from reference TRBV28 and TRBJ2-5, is DVKVTQSSRYLVKRTGEKVFLECVQDMDHENMFWYRQDPGLGLRLIYFSYDVKMKEKGDIPEGYSVSREKKERFSLILESASTNQTSMYLCASSSIQGTQYFGPGTRLLVL.

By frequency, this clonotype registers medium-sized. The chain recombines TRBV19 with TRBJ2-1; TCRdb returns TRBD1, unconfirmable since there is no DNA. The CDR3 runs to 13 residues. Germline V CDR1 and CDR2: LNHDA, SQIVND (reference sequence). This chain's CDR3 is CASKGANYNEQFF.

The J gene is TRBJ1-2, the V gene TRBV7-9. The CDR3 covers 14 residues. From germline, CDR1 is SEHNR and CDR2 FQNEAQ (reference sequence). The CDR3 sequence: CASSRGASNYGYTF.

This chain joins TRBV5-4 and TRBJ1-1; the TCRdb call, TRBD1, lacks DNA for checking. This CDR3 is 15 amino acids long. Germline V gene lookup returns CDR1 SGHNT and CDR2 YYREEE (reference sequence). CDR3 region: CASSTRQVTGAEAFF.

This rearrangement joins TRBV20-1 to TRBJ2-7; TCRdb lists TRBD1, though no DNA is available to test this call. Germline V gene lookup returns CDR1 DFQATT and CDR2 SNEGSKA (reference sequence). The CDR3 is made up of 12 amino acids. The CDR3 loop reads CSASAGPYEQYF.

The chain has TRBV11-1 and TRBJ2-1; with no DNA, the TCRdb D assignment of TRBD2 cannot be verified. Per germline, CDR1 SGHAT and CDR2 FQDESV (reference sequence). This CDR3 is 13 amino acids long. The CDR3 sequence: CASSLTSSGGQFF. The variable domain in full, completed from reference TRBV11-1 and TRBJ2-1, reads EAEVAQSPRYKITEKSQAVAFWCDPISGHATLYWYRQILGQGPELLVQFQDESVVDDSQLPKDRFSAERLKGVDSTLKIQPAELGDSAMYLCASSLTSSGGQFFGPGTRLTVL.

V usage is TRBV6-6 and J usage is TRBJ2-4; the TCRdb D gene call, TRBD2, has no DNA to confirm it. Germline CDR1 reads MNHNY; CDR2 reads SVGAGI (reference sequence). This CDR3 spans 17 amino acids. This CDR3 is CASSPLRGGTMRGIQYF.

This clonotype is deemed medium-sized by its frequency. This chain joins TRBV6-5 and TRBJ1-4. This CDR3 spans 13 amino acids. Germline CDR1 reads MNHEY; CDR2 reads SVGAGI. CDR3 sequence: CASRATAERKLFF.

This CDR3 reads CASSPPGTREDEQYF. The V gene is TRBV18, the J gene TRBJ2-7; there is no DNA to check the TCRdb D call of TRBD2. Germline V lookup: CDR1 KGHSH, CDR2 LQKENI. There are 15 residues in the CDR3.

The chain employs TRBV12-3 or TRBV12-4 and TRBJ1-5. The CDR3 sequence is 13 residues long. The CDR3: CASSLKVGQPQHF.

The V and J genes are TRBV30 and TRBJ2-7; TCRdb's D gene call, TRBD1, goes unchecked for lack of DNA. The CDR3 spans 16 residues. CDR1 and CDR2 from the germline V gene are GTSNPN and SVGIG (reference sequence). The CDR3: CAWREPGTGGLYEQYF.

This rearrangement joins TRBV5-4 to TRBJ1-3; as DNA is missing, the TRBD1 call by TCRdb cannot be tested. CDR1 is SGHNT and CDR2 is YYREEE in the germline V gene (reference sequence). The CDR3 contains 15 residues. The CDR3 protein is CASSLGSQDGNTIYF.

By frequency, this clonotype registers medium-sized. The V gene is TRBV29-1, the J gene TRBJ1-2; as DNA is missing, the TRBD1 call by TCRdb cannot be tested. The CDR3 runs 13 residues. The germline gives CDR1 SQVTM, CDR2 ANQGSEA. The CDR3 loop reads CSVERGQGGGYTF.

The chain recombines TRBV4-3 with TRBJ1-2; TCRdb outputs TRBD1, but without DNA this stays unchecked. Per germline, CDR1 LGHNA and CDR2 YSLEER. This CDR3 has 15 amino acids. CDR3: CASSQQQMGGYGYTF.

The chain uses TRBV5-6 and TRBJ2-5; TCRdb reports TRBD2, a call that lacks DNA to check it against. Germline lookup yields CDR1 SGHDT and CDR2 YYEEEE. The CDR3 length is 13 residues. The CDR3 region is CASSGRRQETQYF.

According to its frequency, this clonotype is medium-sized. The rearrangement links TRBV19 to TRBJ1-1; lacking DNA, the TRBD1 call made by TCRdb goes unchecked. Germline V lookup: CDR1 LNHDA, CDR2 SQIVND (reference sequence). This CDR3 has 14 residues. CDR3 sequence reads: CASRLDRAGTEAFF.

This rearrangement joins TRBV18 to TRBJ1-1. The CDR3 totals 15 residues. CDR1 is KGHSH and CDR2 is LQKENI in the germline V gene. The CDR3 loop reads CASSPPGGIKTEAFF.

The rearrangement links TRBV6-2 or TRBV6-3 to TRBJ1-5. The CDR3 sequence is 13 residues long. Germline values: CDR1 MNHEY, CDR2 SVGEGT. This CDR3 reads CASSDQPNQPQHF.

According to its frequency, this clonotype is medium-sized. CDR3: CASSYGRGKNEQYF. The chain joins TRBV6-5 to TRBJ2-7; TCRdb calls TRBD1, which cannot be checked without DNA. In germline, CDR1 is MNHEY, CDR2 SVGAGI. CDR3 length: 14 residues.

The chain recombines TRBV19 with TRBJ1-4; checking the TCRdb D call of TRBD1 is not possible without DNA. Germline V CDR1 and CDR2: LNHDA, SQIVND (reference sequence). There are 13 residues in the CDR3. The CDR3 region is CASSPQGDKKLFF.

This CDR3 is CAISEGVAGGLYEQYF. V is TRBV10-3 and J is TRBJ2-7; TCRdb calls TRBD2, which cannot be checked without DNA. CDR1 is ENHRY and CDR2 is SYGVKD in the germline V gene. The CDR3 covers 16 residues.

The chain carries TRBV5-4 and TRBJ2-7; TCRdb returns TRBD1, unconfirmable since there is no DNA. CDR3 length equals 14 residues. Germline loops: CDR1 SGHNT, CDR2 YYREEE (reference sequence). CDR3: CASSSGQDNYEQYF.

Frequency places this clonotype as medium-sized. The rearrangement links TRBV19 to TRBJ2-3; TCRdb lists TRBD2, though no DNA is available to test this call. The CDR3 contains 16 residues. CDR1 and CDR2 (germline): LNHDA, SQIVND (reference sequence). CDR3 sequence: CASSIGLSPSTDTQYF.

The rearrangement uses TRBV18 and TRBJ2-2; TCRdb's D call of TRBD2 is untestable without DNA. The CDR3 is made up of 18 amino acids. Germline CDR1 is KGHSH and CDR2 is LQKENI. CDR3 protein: CASSPPGTSGSGSGELFF.

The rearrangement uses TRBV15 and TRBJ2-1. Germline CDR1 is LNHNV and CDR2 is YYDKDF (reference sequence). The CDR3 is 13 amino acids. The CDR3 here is CATSRDSYNEQFF.